This TCR beta chain was sequenced during a study of OX40 agonist ivuxolimab in advanced cancers. Study overall: Ivuxolimab, an agonistic anti-OX40 (CD134) antibody, was given to patients.

Clones were read by immunoSEQ multiplex PCR, and TCRdb kept only the in-frame ones, dropping some. The table records over 40,000 clones, 84% of them present only once. This clone was picked up a small number of times. The antigen is unknown. The CDR3 contains 12 residues. Per germline, CDR1 MNHNS and CDR2 SASEGT. V shed 2 bases and J shed 5 bases, with 6 bases lying between them. The study, taken as a whole, reports: The mean number of expanded clones was higher in CD8+ T cells than in CD4+. Certain nonresponders additionally had low normalized T-cell clonal expansion.

The chain has TRBV6-1 and TRBJ2-5, with D possibly matching TRBD1 (6 bases). This sequence was found in an adult with an advanced solid tumor such as melanoma, head and neck, liver or kidney cancer. The source material was CD4+ or CD8+ T cells sorted from blood, sampled in a trial of the OX40 agonist ivuxolimab. This CDR3 reads CASSERGETQYF. The DNA for the CDR3 is TGTGCCAGCAGTGAAAGGGGGGAGACCCAGTACTTC.